This note documents a single T cell receptor beta chain sequence. The antigen is unknown. The data were produced by immunoSEQ multiplex PCR, yet TCRdb's version contains in-frame clones alone and is incomplete. The sample yields roughly 32,000 clones, around 90% seen once. The data originate from a study of OX40 agonist ivuxolimab in advanced cancers. Study context: The patients received agonistic anti-OX40 (CD134) antibody ivuxolimab. People who had prior anti-PD-1, anti-PD-L1 or anti-CTLA-4 therapy could take part, and roughly 44% had some.

Findings and caveats of the study: More expanded clones were found, on average, in CD8+ than in CD4+ T cells. The authors also found low normalized T-cell clonal expansion in some nonresponders.

The CDR3 consists of 17 residues. V shed 2 bases and J shed 7 bases, with 20 bases lying between them. Germline V CDR1 and CDR2: MGHDK, SYGVNS. V is TRBV25-1 and J is TRBJ2-2; D is perhaps TRBD1 or TRBD2 (5 bases each). This TCR was sampled from an adult with an advanced solid tumor such as melanoma, head and neck, liver or kidney cancer. The sequencing used CD4+ or CD8+ T cells sorted from blood, collected in a trial of the OX40 agonist ivuxolimab. CDR3 sequence: CASSEGRFGWGIGELFF. The CDR3 DNA reads as TGTGCCAGCAGTGAAGGGCGATTCGGATGGGGGATCGGGGAGCTGTTTTTT.